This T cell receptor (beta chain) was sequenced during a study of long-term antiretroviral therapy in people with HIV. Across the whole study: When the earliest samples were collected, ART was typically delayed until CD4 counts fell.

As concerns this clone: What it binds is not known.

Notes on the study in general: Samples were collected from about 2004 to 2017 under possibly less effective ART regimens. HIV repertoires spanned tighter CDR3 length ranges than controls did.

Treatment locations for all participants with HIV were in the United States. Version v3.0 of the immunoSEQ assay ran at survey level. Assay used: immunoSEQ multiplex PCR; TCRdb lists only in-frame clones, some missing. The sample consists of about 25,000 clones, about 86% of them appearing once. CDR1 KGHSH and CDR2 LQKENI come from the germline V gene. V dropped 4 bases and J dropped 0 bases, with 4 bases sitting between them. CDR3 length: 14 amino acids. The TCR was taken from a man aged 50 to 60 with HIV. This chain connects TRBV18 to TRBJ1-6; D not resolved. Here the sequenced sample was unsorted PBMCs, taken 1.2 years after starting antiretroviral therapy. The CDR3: CASSQSSYNSPLHF. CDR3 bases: TGTGCCAGCTCACAGAGCTCCTATAATTCACCCCTCCACTTT.